The 26 T cell receptor beta chains below all came from one sample that was sequenced in a study of tumor-infiltrating lymphocytes in primary liver carcinoma. The 20-30 mg bulk tissue piece was not sorted before simultaneous RNA and DNA extraction. A primer matching the constant region was used to make TCR beta cDNA from 500 to 600 ng of total RNA. Nested multiplex PCR, run for three rounds with slightly modified ARM-PCR, yielded TCR beta libraries. For approximately 10 cycles apiece, the opening two PCR rounds ran with TRBV1-TRBV30 forward primers and a C-beta reverse primer. From the multiplex PCR reads, TCRdb called clonotypes with MiXCR, one entry per CDR3 protein. The sample has about 190,000 distinct CDR3 sequences; around four fifths are singletons. Sequencing was done on a sample of tumor tissue from primary liver carcinoma. The source of these receptors is a man aged 35-49 years with primary liver carcinoma and hepatitis B virus infection.

DNA for the CDR3: TGCGCCAGCAGCGGAGGGATTAGCGGGGGAATCGGCGGAAACATTCAGTACTTC. This sequence encodes CASSGGISGGIGGNIQYF. V gene TRBV5-1 combines with J gene TRBJ2-4, with 9 bases fitting TRBD2. CDR3 size: 18 residues. With V trimmed by 4 bases and J by 6 bases, 17 bases remained unmatched. Germline-derived CDR1 and CDR2 are SGHRS and YFSETQ.

Points on this clonotype: An end of the junction differs from the germline gene, which may be a read error. The rearrangement uses TRBV29-1 and TRBJ2-7, with 14 bases identical to TRBD2. The V gene's germline CDR1 is SQVTM and CDR2 ANQGSEA. CDR3 length: 14 residues. The CDR3 loop reads CSVRTSGRNHEQYF. For the CDR3, the DNA is TGCAGCGTCCGGACTAGCGGGAGGAACCACGAACAGTACTTC.

Remarks on this clonotype: A junction boundary mismatches the germline segment, possibly from a read error. This chain uses TRBV5-1 with TRBJ2-2; TRBD1 or TRBD2 may be the D gene (5 bases each). Germline-derived CDR1 and CDR2 are SGHRS and YFSETQ. The CDR3 spans 15 residues. The CDR3 loop is CASSDSITNTGELYF. The CDR3 bases are TGCGCCAGCAGCGACAGTATCACGAACACCGGGGAGCTGTATTTC.

With regard to this clonotype: Possible read error: a much larger clone is one base away. The rearrangement uses TRBV5-8 and TRBJ1-1; D gene uncertain. Germline-derived CDR1 and CDR2 are SGHTS and YDEGEE. This CDR3 region has 18 residues. The CDR3 bases are TGTGCCAGCAGCTCCTCAGACACCCTGAGAGGTTCGAACGCTGAAGCTTTCTTT. Translation: CASSSSDTLRGSNAEAFF.

Ten or more counts support this clonotype. This chain joins TRBV12-3 or TRBV12-4 and TRBJ1-1, with no clear D. V was clipped by 1 base and J by 3 bases, with 6 bases between them. CDR3 length: 13 amino acids. The CDR3 reads CASSLDRYTEAFF. CDR3 DNA sequence: TGTGCCAGCAGTTTAGACAGATACACTGAAGCTTTCTTT.

In regard to this clonotype: A read error is possible here, since a much larger clone lies one base away. The rearrangement links TRBV24-1 to TRBJ2-1; TRBD2 matches 10 bases. J was trimmed by 6 bases and V by 3 bases; bases with no gene match: 13. Looked up from germline, CDR1 is KGHDR and CDR2 is SFDVKD. CDR3 length equals 18 residues. DNA for the CDR3: TGTGCCACCAGTGATCACCAGGGAGCTAGCGGGAGAATCAATGAGCAGTTCTTC. Amino acids: CATSDHQGASGRINEQFF.

This chain connects TRBV29-1 to TRBJ2-1; D unresolved. V was trimmed by 2 bases and J by 13 bases, leaving 18 bases between them. This CDR3 contains 13 residues. From germline, CDR1 is SQVTM and CDR2 ANQGSEA. This CDR3 is CSVESLGLGEQFF. CDR3 bases: TGCAGCGTTGAAAGCCTAGGGCTGGGTGAACAGTTCTTC.

With respect to this clonotype: An end of the junction differs from the germline gene, which may be a read error. The V call is TRBV4-1, the J call TRBJ2-3; D is ambiguous. There are 15 residues in the CDR3. Germline V lookup: CDR1 MGHRA, CDR2 YSYEKL. CDR3 coding DNA: TGCACCAGCTGCCAAGATCCGAGTGGAAGGAATACGCAGTATTTT. Its translation: CTSCQDPSGRNTQYF.

Only one count was recorded for this clonotype. The junction and the germline gene differ at one end; a read error may be behind it. The chain combines TRBV4-1 with TRBJ2-1; D tentatively fits TRBD1 or TRBD2 (6 bases each). Looked up from germline, CDR1 is MGHRA and CDR2 is YSYEKL. This CDR3 contains 17 residues. The CDR3 DNA follows: TGCGCCAACAGGAGGGAGGAATCAGGACAGCTTAATAGCGTGCAGTCCTTC. This sequence encodes CANRREESGQLNSVQSF.

Regarding this clonotype: One junction end disagrees with the germline gene, perhaps due to a read error. The chain uses TRBV11-1 and TRBJ2-4; 13 bases are a match to TRBD2. The CDR3 is made up of 17 amino acids. Per germline, CDR1 SGHAT and CDR2 FQDESV (reference sequence). The CDR3: CANSFPGTSGTINNQYF. CDR3 sequence (DNA): TGTGCCAACAGCTTTCCCGGGACTAGCGGGACCATAAACAATCAATACTTC.

A remark on this clonotype: One end of the junction varies from germline; a read error may be responsible. V usage is TRBV10-2 and J usage is TRBJ2-1; tentatively, D is TRBD1 (5 bases). The V gene's germline CDR1 is WSHSY and CDR2 SAAADI. The CDR3 is 12 residues long. CDR3 nucleotides: TGCACCAGCAGCAGGGCAATCAATGAGCAGTTCTTC. It codes for CTSSRAINEQFF.

The V call is TRBV29-1, the J call TRBJ2-5; TRBD2 matches at 13 bases. The CDR3 has 15 residues. The germline V gene encodes CDR1 SQVTM and CDR2 ANQGSEA. The CDR3 coding sequence is TGCGACGTCCGGACTAGCGGGAGTTGGGCAGAGACCCAGTACTTC. It translates to CDVRTSGSWAETQYF.

In regard to this clonotype: This may arise from a read error, as a much more abundant clone is one base away. The chain has TRBV28 and TRBJ2-1; a possible D gene is TRBD1 (6 bases). The length of the CDR3 is 14 residues. Trimming shortened V by 10 bases and J by 5 bases, and 18 bases separated the two germline ends. Germline V CDR1 and CDR2: MDHEN, SYDVKM. The CDR3 nucleotides are TGTGCCAACAGAGCTTTAGGACAGCACAATGAGCAGTTCTTC. Translated, it gives CANRALGQHNEQFF.

This clonotype was detected once. The chain links TRBV10-3 to TRBJ1-5, with TRBD1 matching 10 bases. The CDR3 is 19 amino acids. Trimming cost V 10 bases and J 10 bases; bases outside gene matches: 28. Germline CDR1 and CDR2: ENHRY and SYGVKD. The CDR3 DNA is TGTGCCACCCACGACCCGGGACAGGGGCTGAGGTCCGGCATTCAACCCCAGCATTTT. Its translation: CATHDPGQGLRSGIQPQHF.

Turning to this clonotype: No conserved phenylalanine or tryptophan ends this CDR3, so it is likely a read error. No DNA is shown, since the ends of the CDR3 on it are uncertain; the CDR3 is the one TCRdb lists. The chain employs TRBV5-1 and TRBJ2-3. The CDR3 length is 16 residues, termini included. Per the germline V gene, CDR1 is SGHRS and CDR2 is YFSETQ. The CDR3 is CASSLQASGSTDTQYY.

Regarding this clonotype: A much larger clone differs from this one at a single base, so this may be a read error. The chain links TRBV10-3 to TRBJ2-3; 9 nucleotides match TRBD1. Germline V gives CDR1 ENHRY, CDR2 SYGVKD. Trimming cost V 4 bases and J 4 bases; bases outside gene matches: 12. The CDR3 extends over 17 amino acids. CDR3 sequence (DNA): TGTGCCATCAGTGTACCCCCCGGGACAGGGAGGGCAGATACGCAGTATTTT. It yields the protein CAISVPPGTGRADTQYF.

The chain recombines TRBV7-8 with TRBJ2-1; D might be TRBD2 (5 bases). V was cut by 1 base and J by 5 bases, with 12 bases left in between. This CDR3 is built from 15 residues. CDR1 is SGHVS and CDR2 is FQNEAQ in the germline V gene. The CDR3 here is CASSLGTPNNNEQFF. The CDR3 DNA sequence: TGTGCCAGCAGCTTAGGGACTCCTAACAACAATGAGCAGTTCTTC.

This clonotype has more than one count but fewer than ten. Possible read error: a much larger clone is one base away. J is TRBJ2-2 and V is TRBV5-4; D is undetermined. Per germline, CDR1 SGHNT and CDR2 YYREEE (reference sequence). The CDR3 is 15 amino acids. DNA of the CDR3: TGTACCAGCAGCCGAAAGACGGCCCGCACCGGGGAGCTGTTTTTT. Protein: CTSSRKTARTGELFF.

This clonotype was seen only a few times. V is TRBV12-3 or TRBV12-4 and J is TRBJ2-3; maybe TRBD2 (6 bases). Trimming pared 6 bases from V and 12 bases from J, leaving 22 bases between. This CDR3 region has 14 residues. The DNA for the CDR3 is TGTGCCAGCAGGGAGGGGAGAGGTTCTGGTACACAGTATTTT. Amino acid sequence: CASREGRGSGTQYF.

About this clonotype itself: In this CDR3 the conserved last residue, phenylalanine or tryptophan, is missing, so a read error is likely. The chain couples TRBV11-2 to TRBJ2-4; 10 bases line up with TRBD2. This CDR3 region has 18 residues. Germline CDR1 and CDR2: SGHAT and FQNNGV. In DNA form, the CDR3 reads TGTGCCAGCAGCTCACCAGGACTAGCGGTAGTAGCCAGAAACATTCAGTACTTA. Translated: CASSSPGLAVVARNIQYL.

Concerning this clonotype itself: The CDR3 carries no conserved terminal phenylalanine or tryptophan, so it likely arises from a read error. The chain combines TRBV6-5 with TRBJ1-2; D might be TRBD1 (5 bases). Germline V gene data show CDR1 as MNHEY and CDR2 as SVGAGI. The CDR3 totals 12 residues. CDR3 coding DNA: TGTGTTAGCACACCAGGGTTTCGGGGCTACACCATC. Protein sequence: CVSTPGFRGYTI.

Remarks on this clonotype: A read error may produce the germline difference seen at one junction end. The J gene is TRBJ2-2, the V gene TRBV10-1; TRBD2 matches at 7 bases. Germline V gives CDR1 WNHNN, CDR2 SYGVQD (reference sequence). The length of the CDR3 is 15 residues. CDR3 bases: TGCGCCAGCAGGGAGGACGCGAGCGGGGCCGAGGAGCTGTATTTT. As protein: CASREDASGAEELYF.

V usage is TRBV5-1 and J usage is TRBJ2-2; 10 positions match TRBD1. V was pared by 6 bases and J by 4 bases, with 12 bases of the junction left unmatched. The CDR3 spans 17 residues. Germline CDR1 is SGHRS and CDR2 is YFSETQ. CDR3 bases: TGCGCCAGCAAGCTCCCGGCGGACAGGGGGGGCACCGGGGAGCTGTTTTTT. Residues: CASKLPADRGGTGELFF.

The chain has TRBV11-2 and TRBJ2-3; weak D call: TRBD1 (5 bases). The CDR3 spans 14 residues. Germline CDR1 reads SGHAT; CDR2 reads FQNNGV. V gave up 4 bases and J gave up 7 bases, with 15 bases separating them. CDR3 nucleotide sequence: TGTGCCAGCAGCTCCCAGGGCCGGACATATACGCAGTATTTT. Amino acids: CASSSQGRTYTQYF. The variable domain in full, completed from reference TRBV11-2 and TRBJ2-3, reads EAGVAQSPRYKIIEKRQSVAFWCNPISGHATLYWYQQILGQGPKLLIQFQNNGVVDDSQLPKDRFSAERLKGVDSTLKIQPAKLEDSAVYLCASSSQGRTYTQYFGPGTRLTVL.

This chain joins TRBV28 and TRBJ2-4; D is ambiguous. Germline CDR1 MDHEN, CDR2 SYDVKM. The CDR3 consists of 15 residues. V lost 10 bases to trimming and J lost 6 bases, with 22 bases between them. Here the CDR3 DNA reads TGTGCCACCCTCCCGGTCAGTGAAGGAGTAAACATTCAGTACTTC. This gives the protein CATLPVSEGVNIQYF.

About this clonotype: A junction end diverges from the germline sequence, so it may reflect a read error. The chain uses TRBV6-1 and TRBJ2-5; D is unresolved. There are 8 residues in the CDR3. Germline V gene data show CDR1 as MNHNS and CDR2 as SASEGT. CDR3 residues: CAHETQYF. CDR3 in DNA: TGTGCCCATGAGACCCAGTATTTC.